These 3 T cell receptor beta chains were all obtained from the same sample, sequenced in a study of regulatory T cells in long-lasting Graves disease. Described time point: persistent/refractory GD, antithyroid drugs over 5 years with positive TRAb. PBMC-derived RNA was used for the TCR library. Through Arm-PCR of CDR3 regions and iRepertoire HTBI primers, TCR beta libraries were built. Using its own MiXCR run on the multiplex PCR reads, TCRdb lists one record per CDR3 protein. The sample shows around 400,000 distinct CDR3 sequences, about a quarter of them seen only once. The sequenced sample was peripheral blood mononuclear cells (PBMCs), obtained when the disease was refractory, from a patient treated with antithyroid drugs. The receptor source for this set is a female donor with Graves disease.

This clonotype was found many times. J is TRBJ2-7 and V is TRBV7-3, with 7 bases aligning to TRBD1. CDR1 and CDR2 from the germline V gene are SGHTA and FQGTGA. V dropped 0 bases and J dropped 3; count of bases not matched to a gene: 2. The CDR3 loop spans 14 amino acids. DNA for the CDR3: TGTGCCAGCAGCTTAACAGGGGGCAACTACGAGCAGTACTTC. Translation gives CASSLTGGNYEQYF.

There are many counts of this clonotype. The V and J genes are TRBV30 and TRBJ1-5, with 8 bases that match TRBD1. J gave up 4 bases and V 3 bases, and 8 bases lay outside the gene matches. Germline loops: CDR1 GTSNPN, CDR2 SVGIG (reference sequence). The CDR3 has 15 residues. CDR3 DNA: TGTGCCTGGAGCAGAAGGGACAGGAATAATCAGCCCCAGCATTTT. As protein: CAWSRRDRNNQPQHF.

The rearrangement uses TRBV6-2 or TRBV6-3 and TRBJ2-2, with D tentatively TRBD2 (5 bases). The V and J ends lost 5 bases and 0 bases respectively, with 13 bases between them. The CDR3 totals 16 residues. In germline, CDR1 is MNHEY, CDR2 SVGEGT. The CDR3 nucleotides read TGTGCCAGCAGTGAATTCACGGGGACGAACACCGGGGAGCTGTTTTTT. Translated, it gives CASSEFTGTNTGELFF.